One and the same sample provided the 27 T cell receptor beta chains below, sequenced in a study of CXCR3-negative and CXCR3-positive naive CD8 T cells. The TRB cDNA libraries were prepared by 5' RACE with UMI labels. TCRdb re-analyzed the 5' RACE reads; it lists each CDR3 protein once, without DNA. This sample's table reports over 35,000 distinct CDR3 sequences. The sequencing input was memory CD8+ T cells from blood. Receptors originate from a human donor in good health. Some clones in this sample may be carry-over from other donors' samples.

The V gene is TRBV11-2, the J gene TRBJ2-5. Germline V gene sequence: CDR1 SGHAT, CDR2 FQNNGV. This CDR3 comprises 13 residues. This CDR3 reads CASSLENQETQYF.

This chain joins TRBV28 and TRBJ2-5; no DNA is available, so the TRBD2 call from TCRdb remains unchecked. Germline V gene lookup returns CDR1 MDHEN and CDR2 SYDVKM. This CDR3 comprises 15 residues. This chain's CDR3 is CASSTYGTYEETQYF.

This chain's CDR3 is CASSSPSTSGSWTDTQYF. The J gene is TRBJ2-3, the V gene TRBV7-9; the D call from TCRdb, TRBD2, cannot be confirmed without DNA. Looked up from germline, CDR1 is SEHNR and CDR2 is FQNEAQ (reference sequence). The CDR3 loop spans 18 amino acids.

CDR3 amino acids: CASSLDFGQVTEAFF. The chain combines TRBV7-2 with TRBJ1-1; the TCRdb call, TRBD1, lacks DNA for checking. Germline lookup yields CDR1 SGHTA and CDR2 FQGNSA. The CDR3 has 15 amino acids.

This sequence joins TRBV11-2 and TRBJ2-2; lacking DNA, the TRBD1 call made by TCRdb goes unchecked. This CDR3 has 19 amino acids. Germline values: CDR1 SGHAT, CDR2 FQNNGV. The CDR3 reads CASSLDQGAPWRNTGELFF. The whole variable domain, remainder taken from reference TRBV11-2 and TRBJ2-2, is EAGVAQSPRYKIIEKRQSVAFWCNPISGHATLYWYQQILGQGPKLLIQFQNNGVVDDSQLPKDRFSAERLKGVDSTLKIQPAKLEDSAVYLCASSLDQGAPWRNTGELFFGEGSRLTVL.

The V call is TRBV29-1, the J call TRBJ2-1; the D call from TCRdb, TRBD2, cannot be confirmed without DNA. Per germline, CDR1 SQVTM and CDR2 ANQGSEA. The CDR3 is 14 residues long. The CDR3 here is CSVVLAGPGDEQFF.

The V gene is TRBV5-5, the J gene TRBJ2-7; the D call from TCRdb, TRBD2, cannot be confirmed without DNA. CDR1 is SGHKS, CDR2 YYEKEE, per germline (reference sequence). The CDR3 extends over 14 amino acids. This CDR3 reads CASSPGTRRYEQYF.

The CDR3 loop is CASVKTTSGVTDTQYF. The chain uses TRBV12-3 or TRBV12-4 and TRBJ2-3; TCRdb designates TRBD2, a call that cannot be tested without DNA. This CDR3 region has 16 residues.

The J gene is TRBJ2-2, the V gene TRBV5-1. Germline loops: CDR1 SGHRS, CDR2 YFSETQ. The CDR3 sequence is 15 residues long. The CDR3 spells CASSLSGMNTGELFF.

The chain couples TRBV2 to TRBJ2-7; the D gene TCRdb calls, TRBD2, cannot be checked with no DNA. Germline CDR1 SNHLY, CDR2 FYNNEI. The CDR3 has 12 amino acids. The CDR3 region is CASEVPPYEQYF.

J is TRBJ1-1 and V is TRBV10-1. The CDR3 runs to 14 residues. Per germline, CDR1 WNHNN and CDR2 SYGVQD (reference sequence). Here the CDR3 reads CASLTKTVNTEAFF.

The gene calls are TRBV20-1 and TRBJ2-7; TCRdb returns TRBD2, unconfirmable since there is no DNA. The CDR3 extends over 14 amino acids. Looked up from germline, CDR1 is DFQATT and CDR2 is SNEGSKA (reference sequence). CDR3 protein: CSALGWGGGDEQYF.

The genes are TRBV6-5 and TRBJ2-7; TCRdb's D gene call, TRBD2, goes unchecked for lack of DNA. Germline CDR1 is MNHEY and CDR2 is SVGAGI. CDR3 length: 17 amino acids. CDR3 residues: CASSYTTSGGTPNEQYF.

The chain links TRBV2 to TRBJ2-1; as DNA is missing, the TRBD1 call by TCRdb cannot be tested. Germline-derived CDR1 and CDR2 are SNHLY and FYNNEI. The CDR3 runs 13 residues. This CDR3 reads CASSEGGWDEQFF.

The chain couples TRBV20-1 to TRBJ1-1; TCRdb's assignment of TRBD1 cannot be checked, as there is no DNA. CDR3 length: 12 residues. The V gene's germline CDR1 is DFQATT and CDR2 SNEGSKA (reference sequence). CDR3 in amino acids: CSASREHTEAFF.

The chain is built from TRBV29-1 and TRBJ2-7. This CDR3 has 13 amino acids. CDR1 and CDR2 (germline): SQVTM, ANQGSEA. The chain's CDR3 is CSVEETESYEQYF.

The chain employs TRBV9 and TRBJ2-1. This CDR3 is built from 17 residues. From germline, CDR1 is SGDLS and CDR2 YYNGEE. The CDR3: CASSPDRTTVSYNEQFF.

The J gene is TRBJ1-6, the V gene TRBV28; checking the TCRdb D call of TRBD1 is not possible without DNA. CDR1 is MDHEN and CDR2 is SYDVKM in the germline V gene. This CDR3 spans 17 amino acids. CDR3 sequence: CASRADRAGPYNSPLHF. Drawing the rest from reference TRBV28 and TRBJ1-6, the complete variable domain is DVKVTQSSRYLVKRTGEKVFLECVQDMDHENMFWYRQDPGLGLRLIYFSYDVKMKEKGDIPEGYSVSREKKERFSLILESASTNQTSMYLCASRADRAGPYNSPLHFGNGTRLTVT.

The chain uses TRBV4-1 and TRBJ2-3; TCRdb's D call of TRBD2 is untestable without DNA. The CDR3 extends over 13 amino acids. Germline CDR1 and CDR2: MGHRA and YSYEKL. This chain's CDR3 is CASSQVLAGTQYF.

V and J are TRBV7-2 and TRBJ2-7. CDR3 size: 12 residues. The germline gives CDR1 SGHTA, CDR2 FQGNSA. The CDR3 reads CASSLLGWEQYF.

The chain links TRBV6-2 or TRBV6-3 to TRBJ2-1. Germline V gene sequence: CDR1 MNHEY, CDR2 SVGEGT. This CDR3 has 14 residues. CDR3: CASSREPTSNEQFF.

The V and J genes are TRBV5-1 and TRBJ2-1; TCRdb reports TRBD1, a call that lacks DNA to check it against. The CDR3 has 14 residues. Germline-derived CDR1 and CDR2 are SGHRS and YFSETQ. The chain's CDR3 is CASSADRGYNEQFF.

The rearrangement uses TRBV12-3 or TRBV12-4 and TRBJ1-5. CDR3 length equals 14 residues. CDR3 loop: CASSLTVWDQPQHF.

The gene calls are TRBV20-1 and TRBJ1-5; with no DNA, the TCRdb D assignment of TRBD1 cannot be verified. The CDR3 totals 13 residues. Germline assignment: CDR1 DFQATT and CDR2 SNEGSKA (reference sequence). CDR3 region: CSAHGGTGGPQHF.

The J gene is TRBJ2-1, the V gene TRBV15; TCRdb picks TRBD1, but there is no DNA to check that call. CDR1 and CDR2 (germline): LNHNV, YYDKDF (reference sequence). CDR3 length: 16 amino acids. CDR3 loop: CATSRSSRVPGPEQFF.

The gene calls are TRBV5-1 and TRBJ2-7; the TCRdb D gene call, TRBD1, has no DNA to confirm it. This CDR3 spans 18 amino acids. Germline V CDR1 and CDR2: SGHRS, YFSETQ. The CDR3 reads CASSLFPSTGEPGCEQYF.

The V gene is TRBV5-1, the J gene TRBJ2-1; TCRdb reports TRBD1, a call that lacks DNA to check it against. This CDR3 contains 19 residues. Germline lookup yields CDR1 SGHRS and CDR2 YFSETQ. CDR3 amino acids: CASSYPSGQQLPPLDEQFF.